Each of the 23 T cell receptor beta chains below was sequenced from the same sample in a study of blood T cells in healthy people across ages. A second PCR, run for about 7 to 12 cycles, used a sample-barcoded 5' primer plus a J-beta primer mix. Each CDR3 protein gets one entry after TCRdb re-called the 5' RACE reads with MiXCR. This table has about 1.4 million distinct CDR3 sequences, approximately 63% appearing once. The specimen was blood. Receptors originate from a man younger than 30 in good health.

CDR3 protein: CASSDKIAGGIYEQYF. DNA of the CDR3: TGTGCCAGCAGCGATAAAATAGCGGGAGGAATCTACGAGCAGTACTTC. The chain employs TRBV27 and TRBJ2-4, with 10 positions matching TRBD2. With the DNA end fitting TRBJ2-7 better, the J assignment may be wrong. The CDR3 totals 16 residues. Germline lookup yields CDR1 MNHEY and CDR2 SMNVEV (reference sequence).

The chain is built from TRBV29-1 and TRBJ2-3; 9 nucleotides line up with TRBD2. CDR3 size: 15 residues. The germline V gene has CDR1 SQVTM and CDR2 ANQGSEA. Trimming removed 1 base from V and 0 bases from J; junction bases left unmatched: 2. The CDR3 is CSVEASGASTDTQYF. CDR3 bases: TGCAGCGTTGAAGCTAGCGGGGCCAGCACAGATACGCAGTATTTT.

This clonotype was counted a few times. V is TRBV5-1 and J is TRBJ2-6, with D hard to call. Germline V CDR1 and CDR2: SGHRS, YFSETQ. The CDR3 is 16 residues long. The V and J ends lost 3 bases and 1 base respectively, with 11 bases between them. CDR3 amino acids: CASSSGPASGANVLTF. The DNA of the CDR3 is TGCGCCAGCAGCTCAGGACCGGCATCTGGGGCCAACGTCCTGACTTTC.

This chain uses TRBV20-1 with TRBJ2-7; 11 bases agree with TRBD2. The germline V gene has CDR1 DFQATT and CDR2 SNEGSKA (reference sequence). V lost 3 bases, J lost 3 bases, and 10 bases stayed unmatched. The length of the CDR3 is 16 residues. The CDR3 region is CSARSLFGTSGYEQYF. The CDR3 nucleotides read TGCAGTGCTAGGTCGCTATTTGGGACTAGCGGCTACGAGCAGTACTTC.

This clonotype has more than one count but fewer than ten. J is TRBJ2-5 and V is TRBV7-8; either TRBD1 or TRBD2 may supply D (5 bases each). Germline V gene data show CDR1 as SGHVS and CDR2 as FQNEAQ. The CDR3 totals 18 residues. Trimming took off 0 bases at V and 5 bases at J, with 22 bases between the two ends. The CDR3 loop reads CASSLAEIGGVSHETQYF. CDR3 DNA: TGTGCCAGCAGCTTAGCGGAAATTGGGGGAGTGTCACACGAGACCCAGTACTTC.

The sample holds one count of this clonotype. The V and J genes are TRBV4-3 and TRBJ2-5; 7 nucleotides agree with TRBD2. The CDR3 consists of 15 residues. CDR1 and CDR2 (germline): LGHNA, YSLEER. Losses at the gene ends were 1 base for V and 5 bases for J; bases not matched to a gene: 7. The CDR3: CASSQVGTGGETQYF. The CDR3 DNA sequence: TGCGCCAGCAGCCAAGTCGGGACCGGGGGGGAGACCCAGTACTTC.

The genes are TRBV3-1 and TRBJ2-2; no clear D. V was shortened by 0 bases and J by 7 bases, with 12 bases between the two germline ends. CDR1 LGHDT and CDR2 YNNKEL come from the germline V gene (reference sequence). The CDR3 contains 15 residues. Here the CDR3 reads CASSQERGGRGELFF. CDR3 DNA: TGTGCCAGCAGCCAAGAGCGAGGTGGCCGCGGGGAGCTGTTTTTT.

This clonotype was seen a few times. CDR3: CASSQVWPLGPRSYEQYF. The CDR3 coding sequence is TGTGCCAGCAGCCAAGTTTGGCCACTGGGGCCTCGCTCCTACGAGCAGTACTTC. The V and J genes are TRBV3-1 and TRBJ2-7, with D possibly matching TRBD1 (5 bases). CDR1 and CDR2 (germline): LGHDT, YNNKEL (reference sequence). This CDR3 has 18 residues. Trimming stripped 1 base from V and 0 bases from J, with 19 bases between.

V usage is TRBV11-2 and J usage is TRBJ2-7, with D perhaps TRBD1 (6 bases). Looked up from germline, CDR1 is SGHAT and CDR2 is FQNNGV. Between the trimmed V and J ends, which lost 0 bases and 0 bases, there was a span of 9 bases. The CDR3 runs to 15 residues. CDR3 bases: TGTGCCAGCAGCTTAGATCTGGACAGCTCCTACGAGCAGTACTTC. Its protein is CASSLDLDSSYEQYF.

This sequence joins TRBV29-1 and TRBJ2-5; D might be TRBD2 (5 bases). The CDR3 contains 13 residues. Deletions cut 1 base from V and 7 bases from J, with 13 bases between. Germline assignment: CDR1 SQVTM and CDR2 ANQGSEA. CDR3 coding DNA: TGCAGCGTTGAAGGGACTCGCCTCGGGACCCAGTACTTC. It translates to CSVEGTRLGTQYF. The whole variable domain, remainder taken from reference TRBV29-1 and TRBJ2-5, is SAVISQKPSRDICQRGTSLTIQCQVDSQVTMMFWYRQQPGQSLTLIATANQGSEATYESGFVIDKFPISRPNLTFSTLTVSNMSPEDSSIYLCSVEGTRLGTQYFGPGTRLLVL.

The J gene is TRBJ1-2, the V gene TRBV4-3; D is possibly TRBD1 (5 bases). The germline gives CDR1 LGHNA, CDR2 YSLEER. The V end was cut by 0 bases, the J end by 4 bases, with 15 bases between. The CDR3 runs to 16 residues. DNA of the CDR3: TGCGCCAGCAGCCAAGATGGGACGGGGCCCGTCTATGGCTACACCTTC. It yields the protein CASSQDGTGPVYGYTF.

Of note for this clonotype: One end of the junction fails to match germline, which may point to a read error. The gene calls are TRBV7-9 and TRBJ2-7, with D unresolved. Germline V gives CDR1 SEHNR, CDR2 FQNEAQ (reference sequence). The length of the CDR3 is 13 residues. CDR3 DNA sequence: TGTACCAGCAGCTTAGACCGGAACTACGAGCAGTACTTC. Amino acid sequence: CTSSLDRNYEQYF.

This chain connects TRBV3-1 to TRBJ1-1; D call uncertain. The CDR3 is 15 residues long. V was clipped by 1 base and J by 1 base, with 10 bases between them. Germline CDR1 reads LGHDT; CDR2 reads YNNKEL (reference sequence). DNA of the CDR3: TGTGCCAGCAGCCAAGTTCCGGGTTGGAACACTGAAGCTTTCTTT. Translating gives CASSQVPGWNTEAFF.

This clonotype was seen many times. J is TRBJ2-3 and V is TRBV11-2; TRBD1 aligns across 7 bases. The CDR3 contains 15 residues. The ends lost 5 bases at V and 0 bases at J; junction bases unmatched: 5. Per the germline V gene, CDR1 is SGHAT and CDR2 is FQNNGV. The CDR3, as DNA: TGTGCCAGCAGCCCGACAGGGTCTAGCACAGATACGCAGTATTTT. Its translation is CASSPTGSSTDTQYF.

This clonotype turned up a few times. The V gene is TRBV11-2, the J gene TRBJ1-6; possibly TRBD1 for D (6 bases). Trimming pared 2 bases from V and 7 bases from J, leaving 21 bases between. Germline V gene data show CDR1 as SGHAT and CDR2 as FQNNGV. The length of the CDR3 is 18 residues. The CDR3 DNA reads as TGTGCCAGCAGCTTAACCCGTCCCAACAGGGTTGCAAATTCACCCCTCCACTTT. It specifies CASSLTRPNRVANSPLHF.

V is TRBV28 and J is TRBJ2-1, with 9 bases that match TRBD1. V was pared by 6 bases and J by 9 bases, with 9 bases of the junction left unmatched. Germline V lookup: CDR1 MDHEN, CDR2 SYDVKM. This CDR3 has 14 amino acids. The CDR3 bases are TGTGCCAGCAGCGAACAGGGGGCGGTCAGTGAGCAGTTCTTC. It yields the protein CASSEQGAVSEQFF.

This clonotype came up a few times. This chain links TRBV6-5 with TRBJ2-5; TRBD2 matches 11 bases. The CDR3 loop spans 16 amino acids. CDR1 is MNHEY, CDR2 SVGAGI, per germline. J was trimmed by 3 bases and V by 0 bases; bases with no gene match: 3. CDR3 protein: CASSYSDSGGEETQYF. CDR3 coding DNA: TGTGCCAGCAGTTACTCTGATAGCGGGGGGGAAGAGACCCAGTACTTC.

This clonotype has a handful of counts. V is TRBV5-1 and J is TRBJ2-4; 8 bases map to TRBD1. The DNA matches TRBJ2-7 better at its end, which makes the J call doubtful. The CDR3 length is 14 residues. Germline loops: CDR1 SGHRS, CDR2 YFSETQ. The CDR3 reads CASTAGTGSYEQYF. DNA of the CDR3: TGCGCCAGCACTGCTGGGACAGGCAGCTACGAGCAGTACTTC.

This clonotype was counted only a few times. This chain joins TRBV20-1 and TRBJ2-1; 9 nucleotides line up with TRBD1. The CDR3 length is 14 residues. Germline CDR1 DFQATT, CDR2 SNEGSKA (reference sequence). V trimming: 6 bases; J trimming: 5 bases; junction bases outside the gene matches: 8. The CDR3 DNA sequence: TGCAGTGCCCTGGGACAGGGTCCGGACAATGAGCAGTTCTTC. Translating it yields CSALGQGPDNEQFF.

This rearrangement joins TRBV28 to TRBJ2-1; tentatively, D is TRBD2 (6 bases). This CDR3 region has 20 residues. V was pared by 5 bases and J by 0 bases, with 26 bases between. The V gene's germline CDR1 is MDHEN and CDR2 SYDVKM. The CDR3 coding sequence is TGTGCCAGCAGTCCCTCCTTGCGGGAACCTCCTTTCACCTCCTACAATGAGCAGTTCTTC. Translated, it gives CASSPSLREPPFTSYNEQFF.

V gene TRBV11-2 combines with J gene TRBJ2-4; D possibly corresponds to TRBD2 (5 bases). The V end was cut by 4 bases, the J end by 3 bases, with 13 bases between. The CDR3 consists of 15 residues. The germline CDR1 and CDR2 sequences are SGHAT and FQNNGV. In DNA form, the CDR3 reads TGTGCCAGCAGCTCCCCGGGGAGAGTCAAAAACATTCAGTACTTC. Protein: CASSSPGRVKNIQYF.

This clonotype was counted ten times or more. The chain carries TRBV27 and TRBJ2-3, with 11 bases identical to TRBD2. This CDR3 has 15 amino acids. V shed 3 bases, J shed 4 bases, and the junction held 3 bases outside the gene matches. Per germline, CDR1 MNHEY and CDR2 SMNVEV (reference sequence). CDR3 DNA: TGTGCCAGCAGTTTTACTAGCGGGGGATCAGATACGCAGTATTTT. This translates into CASSFTSGGSDTQYF.

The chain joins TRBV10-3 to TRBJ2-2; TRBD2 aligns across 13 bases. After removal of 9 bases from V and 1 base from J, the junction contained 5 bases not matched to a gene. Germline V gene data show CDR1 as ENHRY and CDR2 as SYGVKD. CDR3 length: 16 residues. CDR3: CAMAGTSGVNTGELFF. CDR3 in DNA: TGTGCCATGGCCGGGACTAGCGGGGTGAACACCGGGGAGCTGTTTTTT.